This TCR beta chain emerged from a study of blood T cell repertoires in COVID-19. Profiling relied on immunoSEQ multiplex PCR, and the TCRdb table lists in-frame clones only, not all of them. This sample has about 190,000 clones, with about four fifths found just once. Looked up from germline, CDR1 is SEHNR and CDR2 is FQNEAQ (reference sequence). With V trimmed by 2 bases and J by 8 bases, 6 bases remained unmatched. This CDR3 comprises 15 residues. Sample: peripheral blood. The gene calls are TRBV7-9 and TRBJ2-1, with 10 bases fitting TRBD2. The clonotype was recovered from a woman aged 70-85 years with active or convalescent COVID-19. CDR3 sequence: CASSLPTSGIYEQFF. The CDR3 nucleotides are TGTGCCAGCAGCTTACCTACTAGCGGGATCTATGAGCAGTTCTTC. Using reference TRBV7-9 and TRBJ2-1 for the parts outside the CDR3, the full variable domain is DTGVSQNPRHKITKRGQNVTFRCDPISEHNRLYWYRQTLGQGPEFLTYFQNEAQLEKSRLLSDRFSAERPKGSFSTLEIQRTEQGDSAMYLCASSLPTSGIYEQFFGPGTRLTVL.